A single sample is the source of the 10 T cell receptor beta chains below, sequenced in a study of T cell changes during pregnancy in multiple sclerosis. The data were produced by immunoSEQ multiplex PCR, yet TCRdb's version contains in-frame clones alone and is incomplete. The sample yields some 97,000 clones, over 85% seen once. This specimen consisted of peripheral blood, obtained in the second trimester of pregnancy. The receptors come from a female donor with multiple sclerosis, enrolled in a pregnancy study.

This clone was counted once. The rearrangement links TRBV29-1 to TRBJ2-5; D gene uncertain. The length of the CDR3 is 11 residues. Germline values: CDR1 SQVTM, CDR2 ANQGSEA. Trimming cost V 0 bases and J 5 bases, with 4 bases left between them. CDR3 nucleotides: TGCAGCGTTGAAGATCCGGAGACCCAGTACTTC. Encoded protein: CSVEDPETQYF.

The rearrangement links TRBV15 to TRBJ2-1, with 7 bases matching TRBD2. The CDR3 is 13 amino acids. J was trimmed by 8 bases and V by 5 bases; bases with no gene match: 6. CDR1 is LNHNV and CDR2 is YYDKDF in the germline V gene (reference sequence). This CDR3 reads CATSRDYQDEQFF. CDR3 nucleotides: TGTGCCACCAGCCGGGACTATCAAGATGAGCAGTTCTTC. The full variable domain, rest sourced from reference TRBV15 and TRBJ2-1, is DAMVIQNPRYQVTQFGKPVTLSCSQTLNHNVMYWYQQKSSQAPKLLFHYYDKDFNNEADTPDNFQSRRPNTSFCFLDIRSPGLGDTAMYLCATSRDYQDEQFFGPGTRLTVL.

This chain uses TRBV5-4 with TRBJ2-4; 8 bases fit TRBD2. The CDR3 has 19 residues. CDR1 and CDR2 from the germline V gene are SGHNT and YYREEE (reference sequence). Unmatched junction bases numbered 16, after V lost 4 bases and J lost 1 base. CDR3 loop: CASSTGGAPTLGAKNIQYF. The DNA for the CDR3 is TGTGCCAGCAGCACGGGGGGGGCTCCAACACTTGGGGCCAAAAACATTCAGTACTTC.

V usage is TRBV29-1 and J usage is TRBJ1-2, with a weak D call TRBD1 (6 bases). The ends were cut back, 4 bases at V and 4 bases at J, with 13 bases in the middle. The CDR3 loop spans 13 amino acids. CDR1 and CDR2 from the germline V gene are SQVTM and ANQGSEA. The CDR3 nucleotides are TGCAGCGTTGCAGGGGTGCAGGGCTATGGCTACACCTTC. Residues: CSVAGVQGYGYTF.

This clone was seen only once. The rearrangement joins TRBV5-6 to TRBJ1-5; 9 nucleotides align to TRBD1. CDR1 and CDR2 from the germline V gene are SGHDT and YYEEEE. This CDR3 contains 16 residues. Trimming removed 4 bases from V and 3 bases from J; junction bases left unmatched: 8. CDR3 protein: CASSLTGGPPNQPQHF. The CDR3 nucleotides are TGTGCCAGCAGCCTTACAGGGGGCCCCCCCAATCAGCCCCAGCATTTT. Together with reference TRBV5-6 and TRBJ1-5, the CDR3 gives the full variable domain: DAGVTQSPTHLIKTRGQQVTLRCSPKSGHDTVSWYQQALGQGPQFIFQYYEEEERQRGNFPDRFSGHQFPNYSSELNVNALLLGDSALYLCASSLTGGPPNQPQHFGDGTRLSIL.

The V and J genes are TRBV14 and TRBJ2-7; TRBD2 agrees at 9 bases. Trimming cost V 2 bases and J 7 bases; bases outside gene matches: 9. CDR1 SGHDN and CDR2 FVKESK come from the germline V gene. The CDR3 totals 15 residues. This chain's CDR3 is CASSQLRGLAGEQYF. In DNA form, the CDR3 reads TGTGCCAGCAGCCAACTAAGGGGGCTAGCGGGAGAGCAGTACTTC.

The chain links TRBV5-1 to TRBJ1-3, with 8 bases identical to TRBD1. V shed 0 bases and J 4 bases; nucleotides not matched to a gene: 6. Germline CDR1 is SGHRS and CDR2 is YFSETQ. CDR3 length: 16 residues. Here the CDR3 DNA reads TGCGCCAGCAGCTTGGCCCCGGGGGACAGGGGAAACACCATATATTTT. It codes for CASSLAPGDRGNTIYF.

The chain links TRBV6-1 to TRBJ1-3, with D perhaps TRBD1 (5 bases). The CDR3 extends over 15 amino acids. The germline V gene has CDR1 MNHNS and CDR2 SASEGT. V dropped 4 bases and J dropped 0 bases, with 10 bases sitting between them. CDR3 nucleotides: TGTGCCAGCAGTGCGGAGGGGTTCTCTGGAAACACCATATATTTT. Amino acids: CASSAEGFSGNTIYF.

CDR3 sequence reads: CAWRYRENYGYTF. The CDR3 DNA reads as TGTGCCTGGAGGTACAGGGAGAACTATGGCTACACCTTC. The rearrangement uses TRBV30 and TRBJ1-2; TRBD1 is a possible D gene (6 bases). The CDR3 spans 13 residues. CDR1 and CDR2 (germline): GTSNPN, SVGIG (reference sequence). With 3 bases removed from V and 2 bases from J, the gap between germline ends came to 10 bases.

This chain links TRBV11-2 with TRBJ1-1, with a tentative D call TRBD1 (6 bases). Germline CDR1 reads SGHAT; CDR2 reads FQNNGV. The V end was cut by 2 bases, the J end by 4 bases, with 14 bases between. CDR3 length: 15 amino acids. The CDR3 loop is CASSLTPQGATEAFF. The CDR3 DNA sequence: TGTGCCAGCAGCTTAACCCCACAGGGAGCCACTGAAGCTTTCTTT.